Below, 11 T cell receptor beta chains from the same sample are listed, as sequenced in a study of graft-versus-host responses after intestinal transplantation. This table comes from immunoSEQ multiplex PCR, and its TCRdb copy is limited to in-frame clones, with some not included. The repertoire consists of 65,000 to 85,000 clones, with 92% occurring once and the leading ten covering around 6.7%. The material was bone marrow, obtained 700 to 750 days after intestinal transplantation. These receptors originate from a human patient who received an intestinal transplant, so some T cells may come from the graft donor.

The CDR3 region is CASSADSGGAETQYF. DNA for the CDR3: TGTGCCAGCAGTGCCGATTCCGGGGGGGCAGAGACCCAGTACTTC. This chain uses TRBV6-1 with TRBJ2-5, with 8 bases fitting TRBD2. The V segment lost 4 bases and the J segment 4 bases; nucleotides outside the gene matches: 8. Germline CDR1 MNHNS, CDR2 SASEGT. The CDR3 is 15 amino acids.

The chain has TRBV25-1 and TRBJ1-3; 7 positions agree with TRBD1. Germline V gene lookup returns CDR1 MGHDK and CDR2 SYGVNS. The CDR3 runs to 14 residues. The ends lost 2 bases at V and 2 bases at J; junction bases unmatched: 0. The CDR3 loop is CASSERGPGNTIYF. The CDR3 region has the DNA TGTGCCAGCAGTGAAAGGGGGCCTGGAAACACCATATATTTT. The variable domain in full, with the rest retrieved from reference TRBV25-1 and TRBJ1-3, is EADIYQTPRYLVIGTGKKITLECSQTMGHDKMYWYQQDPGMELHLIHYSYGVNSTEKGDLSSESTVSRIRTEHFPLTLESARPSHTSQYLCASSERGPGNTIYFGEGSWLTVV.

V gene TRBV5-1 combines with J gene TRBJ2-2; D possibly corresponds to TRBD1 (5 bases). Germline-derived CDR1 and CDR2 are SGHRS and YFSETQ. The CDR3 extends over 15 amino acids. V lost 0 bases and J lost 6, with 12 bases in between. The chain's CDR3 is CASSLEVGLAGELFF. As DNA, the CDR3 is TGCGCCAGCAGCTTGGAGGTGGGGCTGGCCGGGGAGCTGTTTTTT.

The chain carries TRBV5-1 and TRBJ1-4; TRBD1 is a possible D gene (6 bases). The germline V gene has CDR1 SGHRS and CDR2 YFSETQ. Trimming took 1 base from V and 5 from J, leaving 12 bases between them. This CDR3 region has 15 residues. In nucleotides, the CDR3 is TGCGCCAGCAGCTTGCGGCTTCAGGGGAATGAAAAACTGTTTTTT. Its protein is CASSLRLQGNEKLFF. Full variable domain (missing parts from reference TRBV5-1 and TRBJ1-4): KAGVTQTPRYLIKTRGQQVTLSCSPISGHRSVSWYQQTPGQGLQFLFEYFSETQRNKGNFPGRFSGRQFSNSRSEMNVSTLELGDSALYLCASSLRLQGNEKLFFGSGTQLSVL.

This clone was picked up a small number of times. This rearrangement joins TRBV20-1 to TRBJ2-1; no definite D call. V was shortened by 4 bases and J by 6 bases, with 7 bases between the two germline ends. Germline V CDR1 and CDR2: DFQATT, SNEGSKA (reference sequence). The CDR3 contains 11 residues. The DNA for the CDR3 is TGCAGTGCTACTAGTTCCAATGAGCAGTTCTTC. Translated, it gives CSATSSNEQFF.

The CDR3 nucleotides read TGTGCCAGCAGCCAAGTCCAGGAGCCCACTGAAGCTTTCTTT. Translated: CASSQVQEPTEAFF. The rearrangement links TRBV4-2 to TRBJ1-1; no firm D call. The germline gives CDR1 LGHNA, CDR2 YNFKEQ. The CDR3 runs 14 residues. Trimming removed 1 base from V and 4 bases from J, with 10 bases in between.

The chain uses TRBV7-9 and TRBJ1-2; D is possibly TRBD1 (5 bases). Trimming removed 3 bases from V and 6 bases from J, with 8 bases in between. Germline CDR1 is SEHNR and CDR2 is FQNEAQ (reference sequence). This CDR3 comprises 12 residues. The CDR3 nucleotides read TGTGCCAGCAGCTTGGTGGGGGATGGCTACACCTTC. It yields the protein CASSLVGDGYTF.

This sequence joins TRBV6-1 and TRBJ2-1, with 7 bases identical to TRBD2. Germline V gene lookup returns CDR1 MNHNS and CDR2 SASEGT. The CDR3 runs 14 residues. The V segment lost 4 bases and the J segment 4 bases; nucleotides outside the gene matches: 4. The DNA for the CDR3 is TGTGCCAGCAGTGTGGGGGGGACGTACAATGAGCAGTTCTTC. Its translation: CASSVGGTYNEQFF.

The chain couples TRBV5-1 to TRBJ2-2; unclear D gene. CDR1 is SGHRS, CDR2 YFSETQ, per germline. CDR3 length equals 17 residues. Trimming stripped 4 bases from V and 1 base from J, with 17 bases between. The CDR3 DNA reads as TGCGCCAGCAGCGGAACGAAGACATCCCAGAACACCGGGGAGCTGTTTTTT. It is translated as CASSGTKTSQNTGELFF.

The CDR3 loop reads CASSYEGRSNSPLHF. Written as DNA, the CDR3 is TGTGCCAGCAGTTATGAGGGGCGATCGAATTCACCCCTCCACTTT. This rearrangement joins TRBV6-5 to TRBJ1-6; TRBD1 might be the D (5 bases). CDR1 is MNHEY, CDR2 SVGAGI, per germline. The CDR3 contains 15 residues. V lost 3 bases and J 7 bases, leaving 13 bases between the germline ends.

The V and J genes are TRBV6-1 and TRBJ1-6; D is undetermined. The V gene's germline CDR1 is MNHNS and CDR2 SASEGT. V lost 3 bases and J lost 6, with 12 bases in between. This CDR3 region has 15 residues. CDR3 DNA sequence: TGTGCCAGCAGTGATCGTGAAGGGTTTAATTCACCCCTCCACTTT. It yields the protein CASSDREGFNSPLHF.